Below, 30 T cell receptor beta chains from the same sample are listed, as sequenced in a study of vaccination and CD4 T cells after COVID-19. Their antigens remain unidentified. Cultured CD4+ T cells had their DNA profiled by the Oncomine TCR Beta short-read assay. TCRdb reprocessed the PCR reads via MiXCR and lists one record per CDR3 protein. The sample consists of about 7,000 distinct CDR3 sequences, 25% of them appearing once. The treatment: roughly ten-day PBMC culture with coronavirus spike peptide pools or control peptides (ViraFEST assay). The sequences come from CD4+ T cells from blood, cultured in vitro, collected after SARS-CoV-2 vaccination. The receptors originated from a human donor who had recovered from COVID-19.

Relative to its sample, this clonotype is medium-sized (0.01 to 0.1%). The chain couples TRBV20-1 to TRBJ1-1; D unclear. Between the trimmed V and J ends, which lost 6 bases and 1 base, there was a span of 15 bases. Germline CDR1 DFQATT, CDR2 SNEGSKA (reference sequence). The CDR3 extends over 14 amino acids. CDR3 coding DNA: TGCAGTGCGGGAGCCGAGGGAGGGAACACTGAAGCTTTCTTT. It encodes CSAGAEGGNTEAFF.

This clonotype was found a few times. The chain links TRBV19 to TRBJ2-7; no definite D call. CDR1 and CDR2 from the germline V gene are LNHDA and SQIVND (reference sequence). The CDR3 contains 12 residues. V gave up 5 bases and J gave up 2 bases, with 7 bases separating them. The chain's CDR3 is CASSRRPYEQYF. Here the CDR3 DNA reads TGTGCCAGTAGTCGTCGCCCCTACGAGCAGTACTTC.

This clonotype appeared a few times. CDR3 sequence reads: CSAHLETQYF. The CDR3 nucleotides are TGCAGTGCCCATTTAGAGACCCAGTACTTC. The genes are TRBV20-1 and TRBJ2-5; D gene uncertain. V lost 6 bases and J lost 4, with 6 bases in between. The CDR3 extends over 10 amino acids. CDR1 and CDR2 (germline): DFQATT, SNEGSKA (reference sequence).

This clonotype was picked up a small number of times. The chain has TRBV6-5 and TRBJ2-7; a weak D match, TRBD2 (6 bases). The CDR3 spans 17 residues. The ends were cut back, 0 bases at V and 0 bases at J, with 15 bases in the middle. In germline, CDR1 is MNHEY, CDR2 SVGAGI. CDR3 DNA sequence: TGTGCCAGCAGTTACTCGGCACGGAGTAGCGGCTCCTACGAGCAGTACTTC. Translation: CASSYSARSSGSYEQYF.

The chain links TRBV6-1 to TRBJ1-1; 9 positions agree with TRBD1. The CDR3 covers 14 residues. V dropped 6 bases and J dropped 4; count of bases not matched to a gene: 6. Germline loops: CDR1 MNHNS, CDR2 SASEGT. Here the CDR3 reads CASSTGQGTTEAFF. The DNA for the CDR3 is TGTGCCAGCAGCACCGGACAGGGGACCACTGAAGCTTTCTTT.

The rearrangement links TRBV24-1 to TRBJ2-5; D possibly corresponds to TRBD2 (5 bases). The CDR3 is 16 residues long. V was clipped by 2 bases and J by 7 bases, with 19 bases between them. Per germline, CDR1 KGHDR and CDR2 SFDVKD. CDR3 amino acids: CATSDSTDLPGGTQYF. DNA of the CDR3: TGTGCCACCAGTGATTCAACTGACCTCCCCGGAGGGACCCAGTACTTC.

The chain is built from TRBV6-1 and TRBJ1-6; the D gene is possibly TRBD1 (5 bases). This CDR3 contains 13 residues. Germline CDR1 and CDR2: MNHNS and SASEGT. V dropped 8 bases and J dropped 7 bases, with 12 bases sitting between them. CDR3 protein: CASGRRGNSPLHF. The CDR3 DNA follows: TGTGCCAGCGGCCGGCGGGGGAATTCACCCCTCCACTTT.

This clonotype is labeled medium-sized. The chain uses TRBV6-5 and TRBJ2-7; 9 bases line up with TRBD1. The length of the CDR3 is 14 residues. V lost 4 bases and J lost 7; bases outside the gene matches: 8. CDR1 and CDR2 from the germline V gene are MNHEY and SVGAGI. CDR3 nucleotides: TGTGCCAGCAGTTCGGGACAGGGTACGGGGGAGCAGTACTTC. Its translation: CASSSGQGTGEQYF.

This clonotype has just a few counts. The gene calls are TRBV20-1 and TRBJ1-5; 9 bases are a match to TRBD1. CDR3 length: 15 residues. Germline V gene data show CDR1 as DFQATT and CDR2 as SNEGSKA (reference sequence). V lost 1 base and J lost 3; bases outside the gene matches: 4. The CDR3 spells CSARVGQGFNQPQHF. The CDR3 DNA reads as TGCAGTGCTAGAGTGGGACAGGGATTCAATCAGCCCCAGCATTTT.

The V and J genes are TRBV7-6 and TRBJ2-5, with D perhaps matching TRBD2 (5 bases). This CDR3 comprises 14 residues. The V gene's germline CDR1 is SGHVS and CDR2 FNYEAQ. V gave up 5 bases and J gave up 3 bases, with 13 bases separating them. CDR3 sequence (DNA): TGTGCCAGCAGCCAAGTGTCGGGGAAAGAGACCCAGTACTTC. This translates into CASSQVSGKETQYF.

CDR3 residues: CASSNDRDTEAFF. The CDR3 bases are TGTGCCAGCAGCAATGACAGGGACACTGAAGCTTTCTTT. This chain links TRBV11-3 with TRBJ1-1, with TRBD1 matching over 7 bases. Germline V CDR1 and CDR2: SGHNT, YENEEA. The CDR3 spans 13 residues. With V trimmed by 5 bases and J by 3 bases, 3 bases remained unmatched. The full variable domain, its missing parts supplied by reference TRBV11-3 and TRBJ1-1, is EAGVVQSPRYKIIEKKQPVAFWCNPISGHNTLYWYLQNLGQGPELLIRYENEEAVDDSQLPKDRFSAERLKGVDSTLKIQPAELGDSAVYLCASSNDRDTEAFFGQGTRLTVV.

The rearrangement joins TRBV19 to TRBJ2-7; D not certain. The CDR3 has 15 residues. Trimming removed 4 bases from V and 0 bases from J, with 13 bases in between. CDR1 is LNHDA and CDR2 is SQIVND in the germline V gene (reference sequence). CDR3 nucleotide sequence: TGTGCCAGTAGTACCCAAATAACCACCTCCTACGAGCAGTACTTC. Protein sequence: CASSTQITTSYEQYF.

The rearrangement uses TRBV7-2 and TRBJ2-2; D is perhaps TRBD1 (5 bases). The CDR3 length is 17 residues. The germline V gene has CDR1 SGHTA and CDR2 FQGNSA. The V and J ends lost 3 bases and 1 base respectively, with 15 bases between them. The CDR3 DNA reads TGTGCCAGCAGCTTCCCGAGGCAGGGTAGGAACACCGGGGAGCTGTTTTTT. Translation: CASSFPRQGRNTGELFF.

This clonotype has more than one count but fewer than ten. The V gene is TRBV6-5, the J gene TRBJ2-7; maybe TRBD1 (5 bases). The ends were cut back, 0 bases at V and 3 bases at J, with 15 bases in the middle. Germline V gives CDR1 MNHEY, CDR2 SVGAGI. The CDR3 has 16 residues. CDR3 in amino acids: CASSYSAVTGHYEQYF. The CDR3 region has the DNA TGTGCCAGCAGTTACTCGGCCGTTACAGGACACTACGAGCAGTACTTC.

The chain is built from TRBV18 and TRBJ1-6; D gene uncertain. Trimming removed 3 bases from V and 11 bases from J, with 20 bases in between. The CDR3 totals 16 residues. From germline, CDR1 is KGHSH and CDR2 LQKENI. The CDR3 loop reads CASSPVPPRQSTPLHF. The CDR3 region has the DNA TGTGCCAGCTCACCTGTTCCGCCGCGGCAGAGTACACCCCTCCACTTT.

This clonotype was seen a handful of times. This chain uses TRBV7-2 with TRBJ2-7, with 12 bases matching TRBD2. The germline gives CDR1 SGHTA, CDR2 FQGNSA. V was pared by 1 base and J by 2 bases, with 3 bases of the junction left unmatched. The CDR3 contains 16 residues. The CDR3, as DNA: TGTGCCAGCAGCTTAGATCTAGCGGGGGGGACCTACGAGCAGTACTTC. As protein: CASSLDLAGGTYEQYF.

The rearrangement uses TRBV6-7 and TRBJ2-1, with D perhaps matching TRBD1 (5 bases). TRBV6-7 is designated an ORF whose function remains uncertain. The V gene lost 9 bases and the J gene lost 6 bases, with 12 bases spanning the gap. The length of the CDR3 is 12 residues. CDR3 region: CASQGRANEQFF. CDR3 nucleotides: TGTGCCAGTCAGGGCAGGGCCAATGAGCAGTTCTTC.

This clonotype occurred a few times. V gene TRBV27 combines with J gene TRBJ2-7; TRBD1 is a possible D gene (8 bases). V dropped 4 bases and J dropped 5 bases, with 12 bases sitting between them. Germline-derived CDR1 and CDR2 are MNHEY and SMNVEV (reference sequence). The CDR3 is made up of 13 amino acids. CDR3 nucleotide sequence: TGTGCCAGCAGTTGGACAGGGAGGGACGAGCAGTACTTC. Amino acids: CASSWTGRDEQYF.

The chain combines TRBV6-1 with TRBJ1-1; no clear D. V lost 4 bases, J lost 6 bases, and 12 bases lay in between. Germline values: CDR1 MNHNS, CDR2 SASEGT. The CDR3 spans 13 residues. Written as DNA, the CDR3 is TGTGCCAGCAGTGGGACCTACGGGGCTGAAGCTTTCTTT. Amino acids: CASSGTYGAEAFF.

This chain connects TRBV11-3 to TRBJ2-3; no reliable D call. V was pared by 5 bases and J by 0 bases, with 3 bases between. This CDR3 has 12 amino acids. The germline V gene encodes CDR1 SGHNT and CDR2 YENEEA. CDR3: CASSLSTDTQYF. The CDR3 nucleotides are TGTGCCAGCAGCCTTAGCACAGATACGCAGTATTTT.

This chain joins TRBV18 and TRBJ2-5, with 10 bases identical to TRBD2. There are 16 residues in the CDR3. Per the germline V gene, CDR1 is KGHSH and CDR2 is LQKENI. Trimming at V came to 2 bases and at J to 2 bases, leaving 5 bases not matched to a gene. The CDR3 nucleotides read TGTGCCAGCTCACCATGGAGCGGGGGGGAACAAGAGACCCAGTACTTC. As protein: CASSPWSGGEQETQYF.

This clonotype was recorded a few times. V gene TRBV6-1 combines with J gene TRBJ1-1; the match to TRBD1 covers 9 bases. J was trimmed by 1 base and V by 5 bases; bases with no gene match: 5. The V gene's germline CDR1 is MNHNS and CDR2 SASEGT. The CDR3 covers 15 residues. CDR3: CASSQGGQGNTEAFF. The CDR3 region has the DNA TGTGCCAGCAGTCAAGGGGGACAGGGGAACACTGAAGCTTTCTTT.

V is TRBV10-3 and J is TRBJ1-2, with a weak D call TRBD1 (6 bases). CDR1 and CDR2 (germline): ENHRY, SYGVKD. The V gene lost 4 bases and the J gene lost 1 base, with 10 bases spanning the gap. This CDR3 is built from 14 residues. The CDR3: CAISVKGDNYGYTF. As DNA, the CDR3 is TGTGCCATCAGTGTAAAGGGGGATAACTATGGCTACACCTTC.

The genes are TRBV11-3 and TRBJ2-7; 8 bases match TRBD1. The CDR3 has 15 amino acids. In germline, CDR1 is SGHNT, CDR2 YENEEA. Trimming removed 5 bases from V and 6 bases from J; junction bases left unmatched: 12. CDR3 protein: CASSPDRDRIREQYF. In DNA, the CDR3 is TGTGCCAGCAGCCCGGACCGGGACAGGATACGCGAGCAGTACTTC.

The J gene is TRBJ2-1, the V gene TRBV5-4; D is ambiguous. Trimming stripped 0 bases from V and 9 bases from J, with 19 bases between. The CDR3 has 16 amino acids. CDR1 is SGHNT, CDR2 YYREEE, per germline (reference sequence). The CDR3 sequence is CASSLGSASGRPEQFF. The CDR3 region has the DNA TGTGCCAGCAGCTTGGGTTCGGCTAGTGGTCGACCTGAGCAGTTCTTC. The variable domain in full, with the rest retrieved from reference TRBV5-4 and TRBJ2-1, is ETGVTQSPTHLIKTRGQQVTLRCSSQSGHNTVSWYQQALGQGPQFIFQYYREEENGRGNFPPRFSGLQFPNYSSELNVNALELDDSALYLCASSLGSASGRPEQFFGPGTRLTVL.

This clonotype is medium-sized by share. The chain employs TRBV6-2 or TRBV6-3 and TRBJ1-2; 7 bases match TRBD1. V was clipped by 0 bases and J by 5 bases; unmatched bases: 6. From germline, CDR1 is MNHEY and CDR2 SVGEGT. The CDR3 has 15 amino acids. DNA for the CDR3: TGTGCCAGCAGTTACTCACCCGGGACAGTGTATGGCTACACCTTC. Translated, it gives CASSYSPGTVYGYTF.

This clonotype was seen only a few times. This rearrangement joins TRBV7-6 to TRBJ2-7; 8 bases are shared with TRBD1. V gave up 5 bases and J gave up 3 bases; unmatched junction bases: 6. This CDR3 is 14 amino acids long. Germline V gene sequence: CDR1 SGHVS, CDR2 FNYEAQ. The CDR3 DNA reads TGTGCCAGCAGCCCCAGGGGGCTGGGCTACGAGCAGTACTTC. It is translated as CASSPRGLGYEQYF.

This clonotype was seen only a few times. CDR3 protein: CASSSLSGGASDTQYF. The DNA for the CDR3 is TGCGCCAGCAGCTCACTTAGCGGGGGGGCCTCGGATACGCAGTATTTT. The rearrangement links TRBV5-1 to TRBJ2-3; 11 positions match TRBD2. The length of the CDR3 is 16 residues. Trimming removed 3 bases from V and 6 bases from J; junction bases left unmatched: 9. Germline V gene lookup returns CDR1 SGHRS and CDR2 YFSETQ.

This clonotype was observed a few times. The V and J genes are TRBV6-5 and TRBJ2-2; the match to TRBD2 covers 9 bases. The CDR3 has 19 residues. Germline V lookup: CDR1 MNHEY, CDR2 SVGAGI. V was pared by 3 bases and J by 2 bases, with 13 bases of the junction left unmatched. The CDR3 is CASSYRGSGGAVNTGELFF. The CDR3 region has the DNA TGTGCCAGCAGTTATCGAGGTAGCGGGGGAGCCGTAAACACCGGGGAGCTGTTTTTT.

The genes are TRBV6-2 or TRBV6-3 and TRBJ2-5, with 15 bases that match TRBD2. CDR3 length: 15 residues. V was clipped by 4 bases and J by 4 bases; unmatched bases: 1. The germline gives CDR1 MNHEY, CDR2 SVGEGT. The CDR3 is CASSWTSGGAETQYF. In nucleotides, the CDR3 is TGTGCCAGCAGTTGGACTAGCGGGGGGGCAGAGACCCAGTACTTC.